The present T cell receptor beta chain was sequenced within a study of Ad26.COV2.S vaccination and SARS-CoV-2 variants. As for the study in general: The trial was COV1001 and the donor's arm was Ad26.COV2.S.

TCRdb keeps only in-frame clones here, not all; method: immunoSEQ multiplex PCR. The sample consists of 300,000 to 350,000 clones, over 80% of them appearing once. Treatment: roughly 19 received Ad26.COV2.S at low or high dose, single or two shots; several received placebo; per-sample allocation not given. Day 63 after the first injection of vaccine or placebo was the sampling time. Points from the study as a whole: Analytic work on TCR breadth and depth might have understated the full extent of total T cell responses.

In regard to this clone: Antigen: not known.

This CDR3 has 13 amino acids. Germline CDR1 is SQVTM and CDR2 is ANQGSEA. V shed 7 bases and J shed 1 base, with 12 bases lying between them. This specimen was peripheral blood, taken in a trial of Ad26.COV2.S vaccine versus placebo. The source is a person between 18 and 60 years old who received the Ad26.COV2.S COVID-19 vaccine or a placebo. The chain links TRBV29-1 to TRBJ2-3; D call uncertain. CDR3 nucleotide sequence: TGCAGCGCTCCCCCTGAGGGCACAGATACGCAGTATTTT. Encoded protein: CSAPPEGTDTQYF.